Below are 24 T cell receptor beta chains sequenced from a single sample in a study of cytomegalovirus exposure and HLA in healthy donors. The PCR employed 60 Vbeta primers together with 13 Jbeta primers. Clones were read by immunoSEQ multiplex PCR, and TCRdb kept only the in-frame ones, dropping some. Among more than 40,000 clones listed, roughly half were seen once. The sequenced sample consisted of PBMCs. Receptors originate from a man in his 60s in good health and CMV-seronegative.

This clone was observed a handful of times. CDR3 sequence: CAISEGRVDQPQHF. The CDR3 nucleotides read TGTGCCATCAGTGAGGGGCGGGTGGATCAGCCCCAGCATTTT. V is TRBV10-3 and J is TRBJ1-5; D is ambiguous. The CDR3 spans 14 residues. The V end was cut by 2 bases, the J end by 5 bases, with 10 bases between. Germline loops: CDR1 ENHRY, CDR2 SYGVKD.

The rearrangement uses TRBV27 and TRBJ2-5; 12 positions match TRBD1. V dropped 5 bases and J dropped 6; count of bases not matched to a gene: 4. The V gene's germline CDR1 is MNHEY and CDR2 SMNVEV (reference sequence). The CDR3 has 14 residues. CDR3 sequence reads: CASSPGQGAKTQYF. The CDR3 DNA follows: TGTGCCAGCAGTCCGGGACAGGGGGCTAAGACCCAGTACTTC.

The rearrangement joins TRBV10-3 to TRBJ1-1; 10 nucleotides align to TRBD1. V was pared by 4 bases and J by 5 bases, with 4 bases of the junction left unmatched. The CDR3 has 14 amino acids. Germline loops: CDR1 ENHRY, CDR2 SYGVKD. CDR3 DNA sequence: TGTGCCATCAGTGGAGGACAGGGGGTAACTGAAGCTTTCTTT. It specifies CAISGGQGVTEAFF.

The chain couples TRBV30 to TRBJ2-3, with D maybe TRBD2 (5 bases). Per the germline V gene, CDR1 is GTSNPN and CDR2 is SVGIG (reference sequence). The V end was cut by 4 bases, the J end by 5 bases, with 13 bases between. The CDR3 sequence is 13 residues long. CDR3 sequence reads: CAWTRGVLDTQYF. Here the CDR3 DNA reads TGTGCCTGGACACGGGGAGTGCTAGATACGCAGTATTTT.

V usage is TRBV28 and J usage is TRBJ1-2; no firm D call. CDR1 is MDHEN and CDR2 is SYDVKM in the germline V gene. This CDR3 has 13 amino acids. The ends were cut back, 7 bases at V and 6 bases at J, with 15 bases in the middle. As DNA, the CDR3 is TGTGCCAGCACCGTTAGCGGAGCTCATGGCTACACCTTC. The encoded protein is CASTVSGAHGYTF.

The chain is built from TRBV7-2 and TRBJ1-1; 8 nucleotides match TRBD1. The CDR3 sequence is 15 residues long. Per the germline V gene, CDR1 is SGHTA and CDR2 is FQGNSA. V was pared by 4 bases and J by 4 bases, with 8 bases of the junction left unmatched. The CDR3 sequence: CASSSPDRAATEAFF. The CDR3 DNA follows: TGTGCCAGCAGCTCCCCGGACAGGGCTGCCACTGAAGCTTTCTTT.

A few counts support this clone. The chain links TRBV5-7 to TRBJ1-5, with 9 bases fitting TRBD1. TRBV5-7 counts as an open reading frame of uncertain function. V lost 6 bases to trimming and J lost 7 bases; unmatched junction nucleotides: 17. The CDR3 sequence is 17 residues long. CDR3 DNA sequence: TGTGCCAGCACCGAAATGGCCCCTCGGGACAGGGCCCAGCCCCAGCATTTT. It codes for CASTEMAPRDRAQPQHF.

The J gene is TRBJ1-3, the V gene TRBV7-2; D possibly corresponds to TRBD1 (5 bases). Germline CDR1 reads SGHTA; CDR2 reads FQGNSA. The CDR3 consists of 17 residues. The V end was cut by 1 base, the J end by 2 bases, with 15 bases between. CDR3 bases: TGTGCCAGCAGCTTAGGCCAACCAGGCAGGGCTGGAAACACCATATATTTT. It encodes CASSLGQPGRAGNTIYF.

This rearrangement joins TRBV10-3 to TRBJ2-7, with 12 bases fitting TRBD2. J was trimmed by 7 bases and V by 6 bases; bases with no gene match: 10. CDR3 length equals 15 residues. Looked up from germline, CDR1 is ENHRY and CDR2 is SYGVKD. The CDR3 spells CAIRETTSGSEEQYF. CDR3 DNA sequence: TGTGCCATCAGGGAAACGACTAGCGGGAGTGAAGAGCAGTACTTC.

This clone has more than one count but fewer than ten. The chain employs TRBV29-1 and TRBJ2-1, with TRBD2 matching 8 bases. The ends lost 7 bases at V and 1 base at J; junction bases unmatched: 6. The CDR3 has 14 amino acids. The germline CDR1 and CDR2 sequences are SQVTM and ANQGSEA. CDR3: CSGSGGRSYNEQFF. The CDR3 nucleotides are TGCAGCGGTTCGGGCGGGAGGTCCTACAATGAGCAGTTCTTC.

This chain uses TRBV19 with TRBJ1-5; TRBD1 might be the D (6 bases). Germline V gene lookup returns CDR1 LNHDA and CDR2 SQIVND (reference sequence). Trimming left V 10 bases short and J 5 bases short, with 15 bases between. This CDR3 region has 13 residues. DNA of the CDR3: TGTGCCATCAGTAGGGGGTTGGATCAGCCCCAGCATTTT. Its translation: CAISRGLDQPQHF. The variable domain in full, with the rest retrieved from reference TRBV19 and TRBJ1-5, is DGGITQSPKYLFRKEGQNVTLSCEQNLNHDAMYWYRQDPGQGLRLIYYSQIVNDFQKGDIAEGYSVSREKKESFPLTVTSAQKNPTAFYLCAISRGLDQPQHFGDGTRLSIL.

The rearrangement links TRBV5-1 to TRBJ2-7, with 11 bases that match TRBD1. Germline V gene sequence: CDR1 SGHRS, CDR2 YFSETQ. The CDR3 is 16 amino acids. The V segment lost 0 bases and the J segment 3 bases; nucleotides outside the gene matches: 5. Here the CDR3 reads CASSLVSGTGGYEQYF. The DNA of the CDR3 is TGCGCCAGCAGCTTGGTGTCGGGGACAGGGGGCTACGAGCAGTACTTC.

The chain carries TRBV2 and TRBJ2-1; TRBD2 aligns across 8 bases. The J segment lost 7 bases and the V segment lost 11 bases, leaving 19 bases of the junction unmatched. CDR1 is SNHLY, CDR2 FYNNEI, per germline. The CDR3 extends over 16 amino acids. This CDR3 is CAGRSWSSGNYNEQFF. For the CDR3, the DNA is TGTGCCGGGAGGAGTTGGAGTAGCGGGAATTATAATGAGCAGTTCTTC.

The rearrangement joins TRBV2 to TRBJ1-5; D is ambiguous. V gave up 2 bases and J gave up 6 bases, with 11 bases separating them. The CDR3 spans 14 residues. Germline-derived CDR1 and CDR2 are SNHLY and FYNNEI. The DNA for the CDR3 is TGTGCCAGCAGTGAATCTATCCAACGTCAGCCCCAGCATTTT. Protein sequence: CASSESIQRQPQHF.

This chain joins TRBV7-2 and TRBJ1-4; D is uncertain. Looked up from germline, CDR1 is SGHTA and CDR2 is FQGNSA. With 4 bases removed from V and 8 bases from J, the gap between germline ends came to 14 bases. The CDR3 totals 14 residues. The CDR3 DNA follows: TGTGCCAGCAGCTCCAACGCCAATGGCGAAAAACTGTTTTTT. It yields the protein CASSSNANGEKLFF.

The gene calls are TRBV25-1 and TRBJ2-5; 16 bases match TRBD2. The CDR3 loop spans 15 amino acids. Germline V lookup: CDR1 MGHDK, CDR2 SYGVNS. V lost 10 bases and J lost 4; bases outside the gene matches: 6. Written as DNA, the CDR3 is TGTGCCACCGGGACTAGCGGGAGGGTAGGAGAGACCCAGTACTTC. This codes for CATGTSGRVGETQYF.

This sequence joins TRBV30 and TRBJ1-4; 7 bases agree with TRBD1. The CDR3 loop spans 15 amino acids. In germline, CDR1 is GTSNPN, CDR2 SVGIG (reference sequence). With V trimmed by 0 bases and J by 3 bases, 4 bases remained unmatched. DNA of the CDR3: TGTGCCTGGAGTGTTAGCAGGGGGGCTAATGAAAAACTGTTTTTT. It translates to CAWSVSRGANEKLFF.

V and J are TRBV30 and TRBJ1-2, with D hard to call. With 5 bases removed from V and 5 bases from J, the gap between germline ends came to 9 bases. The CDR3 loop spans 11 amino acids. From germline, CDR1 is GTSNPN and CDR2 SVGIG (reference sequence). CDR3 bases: TGTGCCTGGGGTACGAGGTATGGCTACACCTTC. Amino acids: CAWGTRYGYTF.

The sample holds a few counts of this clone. CDR3 region: CASRSGPTLRDTEAFF. The CDR3 bases are TGTGCCAGCAGGAGCGGGCCTACCCTGAGGGACACTGAAGCTTTCTTT. The rearrangement links TRBV13 to TRBJ1-1; D gene uncertain. The CDR3 has 16 amino acids. Germline CDR1 and CDR2: PRHDT and FYEKMQ (reference sequence). The V and J ends lost 6 bases and 3 bases respectively, with 20 bases between them.

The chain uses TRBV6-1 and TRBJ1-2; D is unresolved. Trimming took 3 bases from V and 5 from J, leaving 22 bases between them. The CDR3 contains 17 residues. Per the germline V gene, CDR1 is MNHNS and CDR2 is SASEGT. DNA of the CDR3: TGTGCCAGCAGTGAGTTCCCGGGAGGGCGATTGGGGTATGGCTACACCTTC. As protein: CASSEFPGGRLGYGYTF.

CDR3 sequence (DNA): TGTGCCAGCAGTCTTCAGGGCTGGGGCATTCAGTACTTC. Its protein product is CASSLQGWGIQYF. The V gene is TRBV27, the J gene TRBJ2-4; the D gene is possibly TRBD1 (5 bases). Trimming removed 5 bases from V and 9 bases from J, with 14 bases in between. This CDR3 has 13 residues. Germline lookup yields CDR1 MNHEY and CDR2 SMNVEV (reference sequence).

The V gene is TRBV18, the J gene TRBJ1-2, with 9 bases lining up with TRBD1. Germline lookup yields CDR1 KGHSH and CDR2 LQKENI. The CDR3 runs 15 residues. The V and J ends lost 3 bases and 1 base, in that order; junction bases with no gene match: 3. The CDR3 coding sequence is TGTGCCAGCTCACCCAGGACAGGGGATAACTATGGCTACACCTTC. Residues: CASSPRTGDNYGYTF.

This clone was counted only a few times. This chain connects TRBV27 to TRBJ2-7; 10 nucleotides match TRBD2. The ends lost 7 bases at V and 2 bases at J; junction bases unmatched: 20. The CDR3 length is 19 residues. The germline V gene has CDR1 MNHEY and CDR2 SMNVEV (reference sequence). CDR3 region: CASTLSPPSLAGPTYEQYF. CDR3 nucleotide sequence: TGTGCCAGCACCCTAAGTCCCCCCTCACTAGCGGGACCTACCTACGAGCAGTACTTC.

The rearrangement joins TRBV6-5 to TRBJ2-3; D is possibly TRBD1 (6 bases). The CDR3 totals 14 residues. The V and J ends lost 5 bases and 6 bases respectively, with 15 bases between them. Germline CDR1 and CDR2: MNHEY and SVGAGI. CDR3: CASSEGDFKDTQYF. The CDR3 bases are TGTGCCAGCAGTGAGGGGGATTTTAAGGATACGCAGTATTTT.